This T cell receptor (beta chain) is from a study of T-cell memory formation after mild COVID-19. Study overall: Clusters of TCRs were largely donor specific. Findings and limits, study-wide: Detection of some responders pre-infection suggested pre-existing cross-reactive memory T cells participated. A second wave of clones peaked on day 37, and their SARS-CoV-2 specificity went unconfirmed.

Of note for this clonotype: The antigen is unknown.

The TCR alpha and TCR beta cDNA libraries, bearing sample barcodes and UMIs, were generated by 5'RACE using constant-segment primers. MiXCR, applied by TCRdb to the 5' RACE reads, yields one record per CDR3 protein. The table has 300,000 to 400,000 distinct CDR3 sequences, approximately 15% seen once. This CDR3 has 17 amino acids. V shed 6 bases and J 9 bases; nucleotides not matched to a gene: 19. The germline CDR1 and CDR2 sequences are SGHTA and FQGNSA. The chain recombines TRBV7-2 with TRBJ2-1, with 8 bases identical to TRBD2. The specimen sequenced was PBMCs or a T cell subset sorted from them (not recorded which). This sequence originates from a man aged 18 to 35 who had mild COVID-19 (a few samples of this study predate the infection). Cell type and time point are not known. This chain's CDR3 is CASRLGRGGGPKVEQFF. In nucleotides, the CDR3 is TGTGCCAGCAGACTAGGGCGTGGCGGGGGGCCGAAGGTTGAGCAGTTCTTC.